A single sample gave rise to the 27 T cell receptor beta chains below, sequenced in a study of blood T cell repertoires in COVID-19. The assay was immunoSEQ multiplex PCR, and TCRdb's table has in-frame clones only and misses some. The table has fewer than 350,000 clones, around 89% seen once. Sequencing was done on a sample of peripheral blood. The source of these receptors is a man aged 40-50 years with acute or convalescent COVID-19.

This chain uses TRBV9 with TRBJ1-2, with D unclear. Germline-derived CDR1 and CDR2 are SGDLS and YYNGEE. This CDR3 is built from 14 residues. The V gene lost 4 bases and the J gene lost 7 bases, with 17 bases spanning the gap. This chain's CDR3 is CASSKTHGGFGYTF. The CDR3 bases are TGTGCCAGCAGCAAAACCCACGGAGGTTTTGGCTACACCTTC.

This clone was counted once. The J gene is TRBJ1-6, the V gene TRBV2, with TRBD1 matching 7 bases. The V and J ends lost 7 bases and 8 bases, in that order; junction bases with no gene match: 5. Per the germline V gene, CDR1 is SNHLY and CDR2 is FYNNEI. CDR3 length: 13 amino acids. CDR3 DNA sequence: TGTGCCAGCATAAACAGGGGTGATTCACCCCTCCACTTT. Its protein product is CASINRGDSPLHF.

The chain couples TRBV3-1 (or the pseudogene TRBV3-2) to TRBJ1-5; 7 nucleotides match TRBD1. V gave up 4 bases and J gave up 2 bases; unmatched junction bases: 5. From germline, CDR1 is LGHDT and CDR2 YNNKEL (reference sequence). The CDR3 consists of 15 residues. The CDR3: CASSRGGSGNQPQHF. DNA of the CDR3: TGTGCCAGCAGCCGAGGGGGCTCGGGCAATCAGCCCCAGCATTTT.

The chain carries TRBV6-2 or TRBV6-3 and TRBJ2-4; 8 nucleotides agree with TRBD2. Trimming removed 0 bases from V and 1 base from J; junction bases left unmatched: 14. Germline V gene lookup returns CDR1 MNHEY and CDR2 SVGEGT. The CDR3 spans 20 residues. The CDR3 protein is CASSYSWPSGPWGAKNIQYF. The CDR3 DNA reads TGTGCCAGCAGTTACTCGTGGCCTAGCGGGCCCTGGGGGGCCAAAAACATTCAGTACTTC.

The V and J genes are TRBV5-1 and TRBJ2-3, with 10 bases lining up with TRBD1. This CDR3 is built from 16 residues. The ends lost 5 bases at V and 5 bases at J; junction bases unmatched: 11. Germline CDR1 is SGHRS and CDR2 is YFSETQ. The CDR3 DNA is TGCGCCAGCAGACCTCCAGGGACAGGGGACGGAGATACGCAGTATTTT. Protein product: CASRPPGTGDGDTQYF.

The chain combines TRBV7-9 with TRBJ2-3, with 8 bases lining up with TRBD1. Unmatched junction bases numbered 1, after V lost 2 bases and J lost 0 bases. Germline V gives CDR1 SEHNR, CDR2 FQNEAQ (reference sequence). The CDR3 spans 15 residues. The CDR3, as DNA: TGTGCCAGCAGCTTACGGACAGGGAGCACAGATACGCAGTATTTT. Its translation is CASSLRTGSTDTQYF.

The rearrangement joins TRBV2 to TRBJ1-1, with D perhaps TRBD1 (5 bases). Trimming cost V 10 bases and J 5 bases, with 17 bases left between them. CDR1 SNHLY and CDR2 FYNNEI come from the germline V gene. The CDR3 contains 13 residues. CDR3 loop: CAIEPRGGTEAFF. Written as DNA, the CDR3 is TGTGCCATCGAACCGAGGGGAGGGACTGAAGCTTTCTTT. The variable domain in full, with the rest retrieved from reference TRBV2 and TRBJ1-1, is EPEVTQTPSHQVTQMGQEVILRCVPISNHLYFYWYRQILGQKVEFLVSFYNNEISEKSEIFDDQFSVERPDGSNFTLKIRSTKLEDSAMYFCAIEPRGGTEAFFGQGTRLTVV.

This chain connects TRBV24-1 to TRBJ2-1; 10 positions match TRBD1. V trimming: 1 base; J trimming: 3 bases; junction bases outside the gene matches: 2. The CDR3 extends over 16 amino acids. The germline CDR1 and CDR2 sequences are KGHDR and SFDVKD. The chain's CDR3 is CATSDLWTGGYNEQFF. The CDR3 DNA reads as TGTGCCACCAGTGATTTATGGACAGGGGGCTACAATGAGCAGTTCTTC.

This CDR3 is CASSFQGFSYEQYF. CDR3 nucleotides: TGTGCCAGCAGCTTCCAGGGTTTTTCCTACGAGCAGTACTTC. The rearrangement uses TRBV7-2 and TRBJ2-7; D might be TRBD1 (5 bases). The CDR3 contains 14 residues. Germline CDR1 and CDR2: SGHTA and FQGNSA. V was shortened by 3 bases and J by 1 base, with 10 bases between the two germline ends.

The rearrangement uses TRBV5-1 and TRBJ2-4, with D possibly matching TRBD1 (6 bases). The CDR3 extends over 14 amino acids. With 1 base removed from V and 1 base from J, the gap between germline ends came to 6 bases. Germline-derived CDR1 and CDR2 are SGHRS and YFSETQ. CDR3 amino acids: CASSLQGAKNIQYF. The CDR3 bases are TGCGCCAGCAGCTTGCAGGGGGCCAAAAACATTCAGTACTTC.

The chain carries TRBV5-1 and TRBJ1-3, with 9 bases lining up with TRBD1. Germline loops: CDR1 SGHRS, CDR2 YFSETQ. This CDR3 comprises 18 residues. Losses at the gene ends were 4 bases for V and 0 bases for J; bases not matched to a gene: 11. The CDR3 protein is CASSLFPGQGLSGNTIYF. CDR3 DNA: TGCGCCAGCAGCCTCTTCCCGGGACAGGGACTCTCTGGAAACACCATATATTTT.

This chain joins TRBV19 and TRBJ2-3; TRBD1 aligns across 8 bases. Germline V gene lookup returns CDR1 LNHDA and CDR2 SQIVND (reference sequence). With 3 bases clipped from V and 4 bases from J, the junction kept 3 bases outside the gene matches. The CDR3 has 14 residues. Here the CDR3 DNA reads TGTGCCAGTAGTATCGACAGGGGTTCAGATACGCAGTATTTT. This codes for CASSIDRGSDTQYF.

This chain connects TRBV5-1 to TRBJ2-2, with D maybe TRBD2 (5 bases). Germline-derived CDR1 and CDR2 are SGHRS and YFSETQ. There are 16 residues in the CDR3. V was cut by 3 bases and J by 1 base, with 13 bases left in between. In DNA, the CDR3 is TGCGCCAGCAGCTCAAACCCAGGACTGAACACCGGGGAGCTGTTTTTT. Translating it yields CASSSNPGLNTGELFF.

The chain links TRBV12-5 to TRBJ2-7; 8 positions match TRBD2. The CDR3 extends over 17 amino acids. V was pared by 1 base and J by 2 bases, with 10 bases of the junction left unmatched. The germline CDR1 and CDR2 sequences are LGHNT and FRNRAP. The CDR3 here is CASGLGPGGGGPYEQYF. CDR3 DNA: TGTGCTAGTGGTTTGGGGCCCGGGGGCGGGGGGCCCTACGAGCAGTACTTC.

The rearrangement joins TRBV10-3 to TRBJ2-3, with 11 bases aligning to TRBD2. CDR3 length: 17 residues. From germline, CDR1 is ENHRY and CDR2 SYGVKD. Trimming at V came to 2 bases and at J to 2 bases, leaving 6 bases not matched to a gene. Here the CDR3 DNA reads TGTGCCATCAGTGAGACCGGGACTAGCGGACTCACAGATACGCAGTATTTT. Its translation: CAISETGTSGLTDTQYF.

This clone has only one observation. V is TRBV28 and J is TRBJ1-4, with D uncertain. Germline CDR1 MDHEN, CDR2 SYDVKM. This CDR3 region has 14 residues. Trimming cost V 6 bases and J 8 bases, with 16 bases left between them. This CDR3 is CASSEGIRSEKLFF. The CDR3 DNA is TGTGCCAGCAGCGAGGGAATTCGTTCAGAAAAACTGTTTTTT.

The chain links TRBV7-3 to TRBJ1-1; no clear D gene. CDR1 is SGHTA and CDR2 is FQGTGA in the germline V gene. V was shortened by 4 bases and J by 3 bases, with 9 bases between the two germline ends. The CDR3 sequence is 13 residues long. The CDR3: CASSWARDTEAFF. CDR3 sequence (DNA): TGTGCCAGCAGCTGGGCACGAGACACTGAAGCTTTCTTT.

The chain employs TRBV7-9 and TRBJ2-2, with D tentatively TRBD1 (5 bases). Germline V gene data show CDR1 as SEHNR and CDR2 as FQNEAQ (reference sequence). Trimming shortened V by 4 bases and J by 4 bases, and 10 bases separated the two germline ends. This CDR3 is 14 amino acids long. The CDR3 is CASSWSRATGELFF. In nucleotides, the CDR3 is TGTGCCAGCAGCTGGAGCAGGGCCACCGGGGAGCTGTTTTTT.

The chain joins TRBV4-1 to TRBJ2-7, with D possibly TRBD1 on 6 matching bases. V lost 0 bases to trimming and J lost 3 bases, with 18 bases between them. The CDR3 totals 17 residues. Germline-derived CDR1 and CDR2 are MGHRA and YSYEKL. CDR3 amino acids: CASSQDQPPGVVYEQYF. The CDR3 DNA is TGCGCCAGCAGCCAAGATCAGCCCCCAGGGGTTGTCTACGAGCAGTACTTC.

V usage is TRBV2 and J usage is TRBJ1-2; D is possibly TRBD1 (6 bases). Trimming stripped 5 bases from V and 4 bases from J, with 14 bases between. Germline-derived CDR1 and CDR2 are SNHLY and FYNNEI. The length of the CDR3 is 14 residues. The CDR3, as DNA: TGTGCCAGCAGTTACAGGGTGTTTGGCTATGGCTACACCTTC. Translating it yields CASSYRVFGYGYTF.

A few counts support this clone. The chain is built from TRBV30 and TRBJ1-2; D gene uncertain. The V and J ends lost 3 bases and 4 bases respectively, with 9 bases between them. The CDR3 totals 12 residues. CDR1 is GTSNPN, CDR2 SVGIG, per germline (reference sequence). The CDR3 region has the DNA TGTGCCTGGAGCCTCGGGAGCTATGGCTACACCTTC. Its translation: CAWSLGSYGYTF.

This chain joins TRBV18 and TRBJ2-3; weak D call: TRBD1 (6 bases). The CDR3 consists of 13 residues. Trimming pared 3 bases from V and 7 bases from J, leaving 11 bases between. Germline assignment: CDR1 KGHSH and CDR2 LQKENI. The CDR3 DNA is TGTGCCAGCTCACCGACCCAGGGGAATACGCAGTATTTT. It translates to CASSPTQGNTQYF.

This clone came up once. This chain links TRBV9 with TRBJ1-5, with a possible D match to TRBD1 (5 bases). V shed 5 bases and J shed 9 bases, with 27 bases lying between them. This CDR3 comprises 17 residues. CDR1 is SGDLS, CDR2 YYNGEE, per germline. The CDR3 is CASRGVLRSRELGPQHF. Here the CDR3 DNA reads TGTGCCAGCAGGGGGGTCCTAAGGTCCCGGGAGTTAGGGCCCCAGCATTTT.

J is TRBJ2-1 and V is TRBV21-1; the tabulated D call, TRBD1, remains unverified against the DNA. TRBV21-1 is a known pseudogene. This CDR3 is 16 amino acids long. CDR3 loop: CASSKVPDRWVNEQFF. In DNA, the CDR3 is TGTGCCAGCAGCAAAGTCCCGGACAGGTGGGTCAATGAGCAGTTCTTC.

This clone was counted a few times. The rearrangement joins TRBV6-2 or TRBV6-3 to TRBJ1-1, with 8 bases identical to TRBD1. The trim removed 6 bases at V and 1 base at J, leaving 4 bases unmatched. CDR3 length: 14 residues. Per the germline V gene, CDR1 is MNHEY and CDR2 is SVGEGT. This CDR3 reads CASRYRGSNTEAFF. Written as DNA, the CDR3 is TGTGCCAGCAGATACAGGGGGTCGAACACTGAAGCTTTCTTT.

The chain couples TRBV12-3 or TRBV12-4 to TRBJ2-3; D unresolved. Trimming removed 6 bases at V and 3 bases at J, with 7 bases between. The length of the CDR3 is 12 residues. DNA of the CDR3: TGTGCCAGCAGGCAGCGTACAGATACGCAGTATTTT. Protein: CASRQRTDTQYF.

The genes are TRBV4-1 and TRBJ1-5; 8 bases are a match to TRBD1. This CDR3 spans 17 amino acids. The junction had 10 bases not matched to a gene; V was cut back by 1 base and J by 5 bases. Germline loops: CDR1 MGHRA, CDR2 YSYEKL. The CDR3 loop reads CASSQGSGTGPYQPQHF. The CDR3 nucleotides read TGCGCCAGCAGCCAAGGGTCCGGGACAGGTCCTTATCAGCCCCAGCATTTT.